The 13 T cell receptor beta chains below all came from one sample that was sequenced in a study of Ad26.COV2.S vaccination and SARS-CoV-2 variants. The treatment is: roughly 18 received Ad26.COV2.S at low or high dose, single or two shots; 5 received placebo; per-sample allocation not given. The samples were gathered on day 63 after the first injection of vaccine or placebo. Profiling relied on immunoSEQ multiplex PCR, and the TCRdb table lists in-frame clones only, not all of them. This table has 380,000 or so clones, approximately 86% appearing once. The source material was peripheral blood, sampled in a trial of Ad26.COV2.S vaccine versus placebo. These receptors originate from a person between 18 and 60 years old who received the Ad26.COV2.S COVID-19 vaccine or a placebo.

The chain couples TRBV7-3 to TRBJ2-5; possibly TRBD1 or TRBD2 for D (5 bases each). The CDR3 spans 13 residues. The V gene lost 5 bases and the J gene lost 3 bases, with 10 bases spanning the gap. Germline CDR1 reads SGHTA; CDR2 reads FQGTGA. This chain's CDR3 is CASSRDLEETQYF. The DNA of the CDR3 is TGTGCCAGCAGCCGGGACCTCGAAGAGACCCAGTACTTC.

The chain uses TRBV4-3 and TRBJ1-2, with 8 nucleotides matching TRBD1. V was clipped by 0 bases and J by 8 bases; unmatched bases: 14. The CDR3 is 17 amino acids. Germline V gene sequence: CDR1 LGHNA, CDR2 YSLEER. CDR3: CASSQETARTGMGGYTF. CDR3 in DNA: TGCGCCAGCAGCCAAGAAACCGCCAGGACAGGGATGGGGGGCTACACCTTC.

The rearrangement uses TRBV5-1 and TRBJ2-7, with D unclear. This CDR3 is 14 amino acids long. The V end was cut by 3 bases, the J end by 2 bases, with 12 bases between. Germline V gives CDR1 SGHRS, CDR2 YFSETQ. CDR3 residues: CASSSPTLTYEQYF. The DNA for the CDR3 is TGCGCCAGCAGCTCCCCGACACTCACCTACGAGCAGTACTTC.

The CDR3 region is CARTGGAGSPLHF. DNA of the CDR3: TGTGCCAGGACAGGGGGCGCAGGTTCACCCCTCCACTTT. The rearrangement joins TRBV6-5 to TRBJ1-6; 10 bases match TRBD1. There are 13 residues in the CDR3. Trimming removed 9 bases from V and 9 bases from J; junction bases left unmatched: 5. The germline V gene encodes CDR1 MNHEY and CDR2 SVGAGI.

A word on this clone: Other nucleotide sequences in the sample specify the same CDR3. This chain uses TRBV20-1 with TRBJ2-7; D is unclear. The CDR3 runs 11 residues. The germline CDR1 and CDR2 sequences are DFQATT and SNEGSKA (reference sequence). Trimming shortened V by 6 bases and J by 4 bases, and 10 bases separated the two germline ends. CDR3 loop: CSAPLWYEQYF. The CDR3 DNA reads TGCAGTGCCCCCCTCTGGTACGAGCAGTACTTC.

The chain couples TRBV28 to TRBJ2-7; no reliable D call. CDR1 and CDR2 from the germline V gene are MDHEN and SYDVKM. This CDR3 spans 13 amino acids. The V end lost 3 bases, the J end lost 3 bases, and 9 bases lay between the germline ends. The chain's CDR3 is CASSLGYFYEQYF. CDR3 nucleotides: TGTGCCAGCAGTTTGGGATACTTCTACGAGCAGTACTTC. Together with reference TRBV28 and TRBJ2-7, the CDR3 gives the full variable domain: DVKVTQSSRYLVKRTGEKVFLECVQDMDHENMFWYRQDPGLGLRLIYFSYDVKMKEKGDIPEGYSVSREKKERFSLILESASTNQTSMYLCASSLGYFYEQYFGPGTRLTVT.

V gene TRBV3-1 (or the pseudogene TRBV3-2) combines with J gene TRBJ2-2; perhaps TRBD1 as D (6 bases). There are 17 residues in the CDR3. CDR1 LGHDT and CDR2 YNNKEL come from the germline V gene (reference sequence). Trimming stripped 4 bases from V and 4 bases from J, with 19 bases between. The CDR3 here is CASSLGTQYKGTGELFF. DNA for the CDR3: TGTGCCAGCAGCCTAGGGACACAGTACAAAGGCACCGGGGAGCTGTTTTTT.

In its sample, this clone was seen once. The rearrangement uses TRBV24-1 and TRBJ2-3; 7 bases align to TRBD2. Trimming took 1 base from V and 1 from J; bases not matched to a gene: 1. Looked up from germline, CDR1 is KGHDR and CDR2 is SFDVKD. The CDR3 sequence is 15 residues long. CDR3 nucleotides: TGTGCCACCAGTGATTTTGCGGGGGGCACAGATACGCAGTATTTT. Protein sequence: CATSDFAGGTDTQYF.

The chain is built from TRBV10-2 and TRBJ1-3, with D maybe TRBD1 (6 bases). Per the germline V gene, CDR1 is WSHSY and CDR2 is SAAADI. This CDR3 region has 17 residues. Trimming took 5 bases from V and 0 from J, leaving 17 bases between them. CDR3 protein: CASSSSGGGFSGNTIYF. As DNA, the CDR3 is TGCGCCAGCAGTTCAAGCGGAGGGGGATTCTCTGGAAACACCATATATTTT.

In DNA, the CDR3 is TGTGCCAGCAGCGTCGCGGGGGAAAGTGTAGCTTTCTTT. Amino acid sequence: CASSVAGESVAFF. The chain is built from TRBV7-6 and TRBJ1-1; the D gene is possibly TRBD1 (5 bases). V lost 5 bases to trimming and J lost 10 bases, with 17 bases between them. Germline loops: CDR1 SGHVS, CDR2 FNYEAQ. The CDR3 loop spans 13 amino acids. The full variable domain, its missing parts supplied by reference TRBV7-6 and TRBJ1-1, is GAGVSQSPRYKVTKRGQDVALRCDPISGHVSLYWYRQALGQGPEFLTYFNYEAQQDKSGLPNDRFSAERPEGSISTLTIQRTEQRDSAMYRCASSVAGESVAFFGQGTRLTVV.

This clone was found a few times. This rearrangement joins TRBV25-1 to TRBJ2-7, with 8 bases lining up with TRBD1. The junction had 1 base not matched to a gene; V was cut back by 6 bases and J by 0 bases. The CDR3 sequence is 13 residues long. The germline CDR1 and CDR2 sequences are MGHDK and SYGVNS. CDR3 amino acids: CASRTGGSYEQYF. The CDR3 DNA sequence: TGTGCCAGCAGAACAGGGGGCTCCTACGAGCAGTACTTC.

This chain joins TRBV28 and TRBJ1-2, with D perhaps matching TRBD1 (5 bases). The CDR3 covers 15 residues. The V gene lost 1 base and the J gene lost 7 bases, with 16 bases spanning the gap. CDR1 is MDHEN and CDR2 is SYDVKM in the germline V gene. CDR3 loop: CASSLSANGGGGYTF. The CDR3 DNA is TGTGCCAGCAGTTTATCAGCCAATGGGGGGGGTGGCTACACCTTC.

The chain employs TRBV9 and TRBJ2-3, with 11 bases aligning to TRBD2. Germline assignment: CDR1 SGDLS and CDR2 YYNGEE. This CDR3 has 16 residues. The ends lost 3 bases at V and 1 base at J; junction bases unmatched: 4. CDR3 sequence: CASSGLAGGGTDTQYF. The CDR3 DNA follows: TGTGCCAGCAGCGGCTTAGCGGGGGGGGGCACAGATACGCAGTATTTT.